Each of the 9 T cell receptor beta chains below was sequenced from the same sample in a study of blood T cells in healthy people across ages. A J-beta primer mix and a sample-barcoded 5' primer were used in a second PCR of roughly 7 to 12 cycles. TCRdb called the 5' RACE reads again in MiXCR, with one record for every CDR3 protein. The sample shows 600,000 to 1,000,000 distinct CDR3 sequences, about three fifths of them seen only once. Sequencing used blood. The origin of the receptors is a man aged 25 to 40 in good health.

This clonotype was seen once. The rearrangement joins TRBV20-1 to TRBJ2-5, with 9 bases lining up with TRBD2. Germline V lookup: CDR1 DFQATT, CDR2 SNEGSKA (reference sequence). Losses at the gene ends were 8 bases for V and 11 bases for J; bases not matched to a gene: 21. The CDR3 is made up of 15 amino acids. The CDR3 nucleotides read TGCAGTCCGTTTAGCGGGGGCGGTCTAGTCAATGAGCAGTACTTC. This sequence encodes CSPFSGGGLVNEQYF.

This chain uses TRBV5-1 with TRBJ1-1; D is ambiguous. V lost 0 bases to trimming and J lost 2 bases, with 20 bases between them. The CDR3 has 18 residues. Germline V gene data show CDR1 as SGHRS and CDR2 as YFSETQ. The CDR3, as DNA: TGCGCCAGCAGCTTGGCCCTGTGGGAAGGGAGGGAAAACACTGAAGCTTTCTTT. This sequence encodes CASSLALWEGRENTEAFF.

The chain joins TRBV10-3 to TRBJ2-1; D might be TRBD2 (6 bases). There are 11 residues in the CDR3. Trimming cost V 8 bases and J 10 bases, with 12 bases left between them. The germline V gene has CDR1 ENHRY and CDR2 SYGVKD. The CDR3 reads CAIGGLWEQFF. The CDR3 DNA reads TGTGCCATCGGAGGACTATGGGAGCAGTTCTTC.

The chain recombines TRBV7-2 with TRBJ2-5, with D unclear. With 4 bases removed from V and 5 bases from J, the gap between germline ends came to 11 bases. Germline CDR1 SGHTA, CDR2 FQGNSA. This CDR3 region has 13 residues. This CDR3 reads CASSSTWAETQYF. The CDR3 nucleotides read TGTGCCAGCAGCTCCACCTGGGCGGAGACCCAGTACTTC.

CDR3 loop: CATSLSSYNEQFF. CDR3 bases: TGTGCCACCAGCCTTAGCTCCTACAATGAGCAGTTCTTC. V usage is TRBV27 and J usage is TRBJ2-1; D unclear. CDR3 size: 13 residues. Deletions cut 10 bases from V and 0 bases from J, with 10 bases between. Germline V gene lookup returns CDR1 MNHEY and CDR2 SMNVEV (reference sequence).

The chain carries TRBV7-9 and TRBJ2-5; D gene unclear. Germline V gene sequence: CDR1 SEHNR, CDR2 FQNEAQ (reference sequence). Between the trimmed V and J ends, which lost 3 bases and 5 bases, there was a span of 10 bases. The CDR3 spans 13 residues. The CDR3 sequence: CASSLNSLETQYF. The CDR3 bases are TGTGCCAGCAGCTTGAATAGTTTGGAGACCCAGTACTTC. Full variable domain (missing parts from reference TRBV7-9 and TRBJ2-5): DTGVSQNPRHKITKRGQNVTFRCDPISEHNRLYWYRQTLGQGPEFLTYFQNEAQLEKSRLLSDRFSAERPKGSFSTLEIQRTEQGDSAMYLCASSLNSLETQYFGPGTRLLVL.

The chain uses TRBV7-2 and TRBJ2-5, with a tentative D call TRBD1 (5 bases). The V end lost 5 bases, the J end lost 3 bases, and 13 bases lay between the germline ends. The CDR3 sequence is 14 residues long. Per germline, CDR1 SGHTA and CDR2 FQGNSA. The CDR3 protein is CASSPRGAEETQYF. CDR3 DNA sequence: TGTGCCAGCAGCCCTAGGGGTGCGGAAGAGACCCAGTACTTC.

The gene calls are TRBV20-1 and TRBJ2-4, with 8 bases aligning to TRBD2. The J call is uncertain, as TRBJ2-7 better fits the DNA end. CDR1 is DFQATT, CDR2 SNEGSKA, per germline (reference sequence). The CDR3 loop spans 14 amino acids. The CDR3 DNA follows: TGCAGTGCTAGAGACCCTAGCGGGTGGGGCGAGCAGTACTTC. It translates to CSARDPSGWGEQYF.

This rearrangement joins TRBV7-9 to TRBJ2-1, with TRBD1 matching over 9 bases. The CDR3 sequence is 15 residues long. Germline assignment: CDR1 SEHNR and CDR2 FQNEAQ (reference sequence). Trimming cost V 4 bases and J 6 bases; bases outside gene matches: 7. The CDR3 sequence is CASSYWTGEVNEQFF. Here the CDR3 DNA reads TGTGCCAGCAGCTACTGGACAGGGGAGGTCAATGAGCAGTTCTTC.